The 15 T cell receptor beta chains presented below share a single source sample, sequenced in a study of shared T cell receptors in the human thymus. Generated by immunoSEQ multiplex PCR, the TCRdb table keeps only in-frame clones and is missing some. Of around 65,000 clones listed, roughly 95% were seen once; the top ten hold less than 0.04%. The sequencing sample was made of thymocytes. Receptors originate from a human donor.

CDR3 loop: CASSDLAGPKETQYF. CDR3 coding DNA: TGTGCCAGCAGCGACCTAGCGGGGCCGAAGGAGACCCAGTACTTC. This chain connects TRBV9 to TRBJ2-5, with 9 bases matching TRBD2. The V gene's germline CDR1 is SGDLS and CDR2 YYNGEE. There are 15 residues in the CDR3. V trimming: 3 bases; J trimming: 5 bases; junction bases outside the gene matches: 8.

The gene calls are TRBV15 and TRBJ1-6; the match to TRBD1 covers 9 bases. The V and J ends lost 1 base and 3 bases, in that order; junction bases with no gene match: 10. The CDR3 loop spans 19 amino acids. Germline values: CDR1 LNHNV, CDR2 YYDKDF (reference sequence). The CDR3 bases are TGTGCCACCAGCAGAGTCGGGACAGGGCGTTTTAACTATAATTCACCCCTCCACTTT. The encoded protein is CATSRVGTGRFNYNSPLHF. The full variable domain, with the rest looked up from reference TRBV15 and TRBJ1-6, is DAMVIQNPRYQVTQFGKPVTLSCSQTLNHNVMYWYQQKSSQAPKLLFHYYDKDFNNEADTPDNFQSRRPNTSFCFLDIRSPGLGDTAMYLCATSRVGTGRFNYNSPLHFGNGTRLTVT.

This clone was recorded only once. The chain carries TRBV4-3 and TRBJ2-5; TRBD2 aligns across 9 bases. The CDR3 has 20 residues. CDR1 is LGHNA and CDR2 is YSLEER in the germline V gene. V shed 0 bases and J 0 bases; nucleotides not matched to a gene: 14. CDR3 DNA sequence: TGCGCCAGCAGCCAAGATCGGTGGAAGCGGGGGGATTGGTACCAAGAGACCCAGTACTTC. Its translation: CASSQDRWKRGDWYQETQYF.

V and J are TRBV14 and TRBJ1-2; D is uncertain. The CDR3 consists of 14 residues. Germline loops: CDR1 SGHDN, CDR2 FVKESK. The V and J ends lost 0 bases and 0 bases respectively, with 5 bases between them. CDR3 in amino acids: CASSQEEANYGYTF. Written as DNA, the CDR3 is TGTGCCAGCAGCCAAGAAGAAGCTAACTATGGCTACACCTTC.

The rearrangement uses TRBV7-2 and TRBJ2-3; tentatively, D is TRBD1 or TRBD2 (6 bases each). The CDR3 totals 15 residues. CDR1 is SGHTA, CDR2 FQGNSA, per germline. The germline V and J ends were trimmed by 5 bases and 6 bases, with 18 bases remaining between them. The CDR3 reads CASSTRGAIMDTQYF. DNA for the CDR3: TGTGCCAGCAGCACAAGGGGGGCGATAATGGATACGCAGTATTTT. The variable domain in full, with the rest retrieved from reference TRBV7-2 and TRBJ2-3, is GAGVSQSPSNKVTEKGKDVELRCDPISGHTALYWYRQSLGQGLEFLIYFQGNSAPDKSGLPSDRFSAERTGGSVSTLTIQRTQQEDSAVYLCASSTRGAIMDTQYFGPGTRLTVL.

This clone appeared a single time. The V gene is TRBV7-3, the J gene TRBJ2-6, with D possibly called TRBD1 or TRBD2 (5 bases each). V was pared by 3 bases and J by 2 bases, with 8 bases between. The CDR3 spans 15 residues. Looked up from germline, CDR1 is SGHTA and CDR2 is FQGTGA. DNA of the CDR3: TGTGCCAGCAGCTTGAGAGGGGCTGGGGCCAACGTCCTGACTTTC. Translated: CASSLRGAGANVLTF.

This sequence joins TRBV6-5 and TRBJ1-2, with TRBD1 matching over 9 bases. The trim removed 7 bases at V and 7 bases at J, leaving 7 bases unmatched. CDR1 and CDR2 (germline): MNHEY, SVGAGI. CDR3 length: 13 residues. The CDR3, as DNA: TGTGCCAGCACGCCGACAGGGGGAAGTGGCTACACCTTC. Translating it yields CASTPTGGSGYTF.

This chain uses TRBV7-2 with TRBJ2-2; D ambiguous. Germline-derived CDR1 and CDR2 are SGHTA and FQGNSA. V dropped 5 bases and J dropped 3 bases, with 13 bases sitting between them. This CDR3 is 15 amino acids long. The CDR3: CASSPRRGDTGELFF. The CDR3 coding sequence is TGTGCCAGCAGCCCCCGTAGAGGCGACACCGGGGAGCTGTTTTTT.

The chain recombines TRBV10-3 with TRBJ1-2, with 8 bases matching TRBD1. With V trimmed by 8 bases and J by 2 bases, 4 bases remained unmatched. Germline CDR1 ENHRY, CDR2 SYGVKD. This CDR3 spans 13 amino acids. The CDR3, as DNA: TGTGCCATCGGGGACAGGAGAAACTATGGCTACACCTTC. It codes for CAIGDRRNYGYTF.

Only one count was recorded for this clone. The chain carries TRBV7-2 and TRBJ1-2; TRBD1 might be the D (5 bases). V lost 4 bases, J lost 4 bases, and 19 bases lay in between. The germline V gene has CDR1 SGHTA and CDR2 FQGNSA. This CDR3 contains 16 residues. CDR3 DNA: TGTGCCAGCAGCTCCACACCACATGAGGGGCCCTATGGCTACACCTTC. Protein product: CASSSTPHEGPYGYTF.

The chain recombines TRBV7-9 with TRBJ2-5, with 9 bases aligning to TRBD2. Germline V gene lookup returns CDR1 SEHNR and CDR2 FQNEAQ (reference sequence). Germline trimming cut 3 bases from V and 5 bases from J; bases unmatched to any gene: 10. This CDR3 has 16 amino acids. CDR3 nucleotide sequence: TGTGCCAGCAGCTTTACGGCTAGCGGGGAATCGGAGACCCAGTACTTC. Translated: CASSFTASGESETQYF.

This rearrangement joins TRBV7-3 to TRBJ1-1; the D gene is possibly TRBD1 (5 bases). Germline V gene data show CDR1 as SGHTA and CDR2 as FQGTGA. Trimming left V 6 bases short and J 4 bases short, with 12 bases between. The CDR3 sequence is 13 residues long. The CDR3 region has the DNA TGTGCCAGCAGTTCCCGTGGGGGCACTGAAGCTTTCTTT. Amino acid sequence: CASSSRGGTEAFF. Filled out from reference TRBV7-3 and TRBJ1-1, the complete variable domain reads GAGVSQTPSNKVTEKGKYVELRCDPISGHTALYWYRQSLGQGPEFLIYFQGTGAADDSGLPNDRFFAVRPEGSVSTLKIQRTERGDSAVYLCASSSRGGTEAFFGQGTRLTVV.

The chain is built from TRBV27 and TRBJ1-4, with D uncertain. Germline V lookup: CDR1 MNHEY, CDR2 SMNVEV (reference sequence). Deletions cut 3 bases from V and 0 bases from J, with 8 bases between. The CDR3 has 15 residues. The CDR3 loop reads CASSLVRTTNEKLFF. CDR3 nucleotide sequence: TGTGCCAGCAGTTTGGTCAGGACAACTAATGAAAAACTGTTTTTT.

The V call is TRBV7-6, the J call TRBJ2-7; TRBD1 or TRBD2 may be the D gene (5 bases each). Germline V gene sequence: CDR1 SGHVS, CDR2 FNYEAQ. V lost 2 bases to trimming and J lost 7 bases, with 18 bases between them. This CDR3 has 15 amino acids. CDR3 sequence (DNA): TGTGCCAGCAGCTTATCGAACGGGGCCTGGTGGGAGCAGTACTTC. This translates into CASSLSNGAWWEQYF.

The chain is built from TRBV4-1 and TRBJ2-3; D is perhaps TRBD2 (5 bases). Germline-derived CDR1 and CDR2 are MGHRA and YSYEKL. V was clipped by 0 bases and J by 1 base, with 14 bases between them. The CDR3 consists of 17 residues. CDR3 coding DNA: TGCGCCAGCAGCCAAGATTATTTAGCGTCGGGCACAGATACGCAGTATTTT. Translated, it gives CASSQDYLASGTDTQYF.